This TCR beta chain emerged from a study of blood T cell repertoires in COVID-19. Study overall: Samples representing acute and convalescent COVID-19 were sourced from the United States, Italy and Spain. From T cells, B-cell-depleted T cells, or PBMCs came the material, which was cDNA or gDNA.

The CDR3 is 15 residues long. Trimming took 5 bases from V and 4 from J; bases not matched to a gene: 7. From germline, CDR1 is SNHLY and CDR2 FYNNEI. Using immunoSEQ multiplex PCR, the repertoire was profiled, and TCRdb retains in-frame clones only, with some absent. This sample has 280,000 or so clones, with 85% found just once. Sequenced sample: peripheral blood. This clonotype was obtained from a human donor in a cohort sampled during active COVID-19. The chain has TRBV2 and TRBJ1-3; TRBD1 matches 8 bases. The CDR3 sequence is CASSTQGAGGNTIYF. As DNA, the CDR3 is TGTGCCAGCAGTACTCAGGGGGCCGGGGGAAACACCATATATTTT.